Listed below are T cell receptor beta chains from one sample, sequenced in a study of cytomegalovirus exposure and HLA in healthy donors. This table comes from immunoSEQ multiplex PCR, and its TCRdb copy is limited to in-frame clones, with some not included. The table lists about 140,000 clones, roughly 75% of them singletons. The sample taken for sequencing was PBMCs. The origin of the receptors is a young man in good health and CMV-seropositive. The CDR3 runs from the conserved cysteine through the conserved F or W. A D gene is named only where the DNA matches it firmly. Size values are once, few and many counts, or a class for expanded clones, and some rows have none.

v_gene: TRBV28; j_gene: TRBJ1-2; d_gene: TRBD1; abundance: once; CDR3nt: TGTGCCAGTTCACCGGGACAGGGTGGGATTAGGGGCTACACCTTC; CDR3aa: CASSPGQGGIRGYTF
v_gene: TRBV9; j_gene: TRBJ2-7; d_gene: TRBD2; abundance: .; CDR3nt: TGTGCCAGCAGCCCGCCTAGCGGTCCTAACGAGCAGTACTTC; CDR3aa: CASSPPSGPNEQYF
v_gene: TRBV27; j_gene: TRBJ1-2; d_gene: .; abundance: once; CDR3nt: TGTGCCAGCAGCGGCGGCTTGGGCTATGGCTACACCTTC; CDR3aa: CASSGGLGYGYTF
v_gene: TRBV7-9; j_gene: TRBJ1-6; d_gene: TRBD1; abundance: few; CDR3nt: TGTGCCAGCAGCTCCCGGGACAGTTATAATTCACCCCTCCACTTT; CDR3aa: CASSSRDSYNSPLHF
v_gene: TRBV7-9; j_gene: TRBJ1-4; d_gene: .; abundance: .; CDR3nt: TGTTCCAGCAGCTCCGGCCTAGGACGGAGGGAAAAACTGTTTTTT; CDR3aa: CSSSSGLGRREKLFF
v_gene: TRBV9; j_gene: TRBJ1-3; d_gene: .; abundance: .; CDR3nt: TGTGCCAGCAGCCCTACCAGCGAAAACACCATATATTTT; CDR3aa: CASSPTSENTIYF
v_gene: TRBV2; j_gene: TRBJ1-4; d_gene: TRBD1; abundance: .; CDR3nt: TGTGCCAGCAGTGATAGGGGACAGGGGGATGAAAAACTGTTTTTT; CDR3aa: CASSDRGQGDEKLFF
v_gene: TRBV27; j_gene: TRBJ2-1; d_gene: .; abundance: .; CDR3nt: TGTGCCAGCAGTTCGAACAGGGACCTTTACAATGAGCAGTTCTTC; CDR3aa: CASSSNRDLYNEQFF
v_gene: TRBV15; j_gene: TRBJ2-7; d_gene: .; abundance: .; CDR3nt: TGTGCCACCAGCAGAGAACCGACAGGTTTGACCTACGAGCAGTACTTC; CDR3aa: CATSREPTGLTYEQYF
v_gene: TRBV11-2; j_gene: TRBJ1-1; d_gene: .; abundance: .; CDR3nt: TGTGCCAGCAGCTCCCCGGGTTTTACTGAAGCTTTCTTT; CDR3aa: CASSSPGFTEAFF
v_gene: TRBV10-2; j_gene: TRBJ1-5; d_gene: .; abundance: once; CDR3nt: TGCGCCAGCAGTGACCAGGGATCCGGCAATCAGCCCCAGCATTTT; CDR3aa: CASSDQGSGNQPQHF
v_gene: TRBV28; j_gene: TRBJ1-5; d_gene: .; abundance: .; CDR3nt: TGTGCCAGCAGGGAATGGGACACTAGCAATCAGCCCCAGCATTTT; CDR3aa: CASREWDTSNQPQHF
v_gene: TRBV5-1; j_gene: TRBJ2-1; d_gene: TRBD2; abundance: .; CDR3nt: TGCGCCAGCAGAAGACTAGCGGGAGACAATGAGCAGTTCTTC; CDR3aa: CASRRLAGDNEQFF
v_gene: TRBV30; j_gene: TRBJ1-1; d_gene: .; abundance: .; CDR3nt: TGTGCCTGGACACAGGGGAACACTGAAGCTTTCTTT; CDR3aa: CAWTQGNTEAFF
v_gene: TRBV19; j_gene: TRBJ1-2; d_gene: TRBD1; abundance: .; CDR3nt: TGTGCCAGTAGTATAGATAGGACAGGGCTACGCGGCTACACCTTC; CDR3aa: CASSIDRTGLRGYTF
v_gene: TRBV19; j_gene: TRBJ1-2; d_gene: .; abundance: .; CDR3nt: TGTGCCAGTACCCGGAGAACGGGGATTTATGGCTACACCTTC; CDR3aa: CASTRRTGIYGYTF
v_gene: TRBV5-8; j_gene: TRBJ1-5; d_gene: TRBD1; abundance: .; CDR3nt: TGTGCCAGCAGACCCCGGGACAGGGGTTACAATCAGCCCCAGCATTTT; CDR3aa: CASRPRDRGYNQPQHF
v_gene: TRBV6-1; j_gene: TRBJ1-2; d_gene: .; abundance: .; CDR3nt: TGTGCCAGCAGTTTACAGCTTAACTATGGCTACACCTTC; CDR3aa: CASSLQLNYGYTF
v_gene: TRBV28; j_gene: TRBJ2-1; d_gene: .; abundance: once; CDR3nt: TGTGCCAGCAGTTTAAGAGGGCCCCAGTTCTTC; CDR3aa: CASSLRGPQFF
v_gene: TRBV19; j_gene: TRBJ2-3; d_gene: TRBD1; abundance: .; CDR3nt: TGTGCCAGTAGAAGACAGGGGGCGATGGATACGCAGTATTTT; CDR3aa: CASRRQGAMDTQYF
v_gene: TRBV11-2; j_gene: TRBJ2-1; d_gene: TRBD2; abundance: .; CDR3nt: TGTGCCAGCAGCTTCGGCGGGGGAATCAATGAGCAGTTCTTC; CDR3aa: CASSFGGGINEQFF
v_gene: TRBV19; j_gene: TRBJ2-7; d_gene: .; abundance: once; CDR3nt: TGTGCCAGTAGTATGTGGTCCAACATGGCCTCCTACGAGCAGTACTTC; CDR3aa: CASSMWSNMASYEQYF